The sequence of this T cell receptor beta chain was determined in a study of response to subunit inactivated influenza vaccine. TCRdb analysed the RT-PCR reads with MiXCR anew, one entry per CDR3 protein. The repertoire holds more than 450,000 distinct CDR3 sequences, with 7.5% to 8.5% as singletons. With respect to this clonotype: What it binds is not known.

Notes on the study in general: Few new T cells, the authors suggested, are recruited by each seasonal influenza vaccination.

V dropped 4 bases and J dropped 2; count of bases not matched to a gene: 4. CDR3 length: 14 residues. Per germline, CDR1 SGDLS and CDR2 YYNGEE. The sample was PBMCs from blood, taken less than 30 months after vaccination. This receptor was obtained from a man aged 45 to 70 who received an inactivated influenza vaccine. The gene calls are TRBV9 and TRBJ2-3, with 7 positions matching TRBD1. CDR3 loop: CASSTGQFTDTQYF. The CDR3 DNA sequence: TGTGCCAGCAGCACGGGACAGTTCACAGATACGCAGTATTTT.